The clone carrying this T cell receptor beta chain was seen repeatedly, ten times or more. The antigen is unknown. Regions amplified from RNA transcripts were the TCR beta CDR3 regions. Using the HTBI primer set, a first-round RT-PCR was run on the TCR CDR3. In TCRdb, the multiplex PCR reads were re-called with MiXCR into one record per CDR3 protein. The sample includes roughly 740,000 distinct CDR3 sequences, about 16% of them seen just once. This entry is derived from a study of T cells in Graves' hyperthyroidism and ophthalmopathy. Points from the study as a whole: The model anticipated ophthalmopathy a median about 6.5 months pre-onset.

Germline-derived CDR1 and CDR2 are SNHLY and FYNNEI. Trimming removed 10 bases at V and 3 bases at J, with 18 bases between. This CDR3 has 14 residues. Hyperthyroidism had been newly diagnosed in patients aged 18 to 65, and its duration was under 2 months. Exclusion followed for patients with uncontrolled infection, other autoimmune disease, pregnancy or lactation. The authors obtained PBMCs from roughly 10 ml of fresh peripheral blood. The genes are TRBV2 and TRBJ1-1; possibly TRBD1 for D (5 bases). The sequencing sample was made of blood. The TCR comes from a man aged 18 to 30 with Graves' hyperthyroidism. The CDR3 loop reads CATVRGGEYTEAFF. In nucleotides, the CDR3 is TGTGCCACCGTTCGCGGGGGGGAGTACACTGAAGCTTTCTTT.